The clone carrying this TCR beta chain appeared a few times. Its antigen is as yet unknown. The CDR3 runs 17 residues. The germline V gene has CDR1 LNHDA and CDR2 SQIVND (reference sequence). V lost 4 bases and J lost 1, with 17 bases in between. The authors extracted RNA and reverse transcribed it into cDNA as the sequencing template. TCRdb keeps only in-frame clones here, not all; method: immunoSEQ multiplex PCR. The sample lists under 250,000 clones; about 56% were seen once. This specimen comes from a study of CD8+ T cells in alopecia areata. Study-level results: Mice showed clearer TCR sharing than patients did, a gap that was possibly HLA-related.

The chain couples TRBV19 to TRBJ1-5; no clear D gene. The receptor was isolated from a human donor in good health. The sample comprised CD8+ T cells sorted from blood. CDR3 residues: CASSTLYGQESNQPQHF. The CDR3 coding sequence is TGTGCCAGTAGTACTCTTTATGGGCAGGAGAGCAATCAGCCCCAGCATTTT.